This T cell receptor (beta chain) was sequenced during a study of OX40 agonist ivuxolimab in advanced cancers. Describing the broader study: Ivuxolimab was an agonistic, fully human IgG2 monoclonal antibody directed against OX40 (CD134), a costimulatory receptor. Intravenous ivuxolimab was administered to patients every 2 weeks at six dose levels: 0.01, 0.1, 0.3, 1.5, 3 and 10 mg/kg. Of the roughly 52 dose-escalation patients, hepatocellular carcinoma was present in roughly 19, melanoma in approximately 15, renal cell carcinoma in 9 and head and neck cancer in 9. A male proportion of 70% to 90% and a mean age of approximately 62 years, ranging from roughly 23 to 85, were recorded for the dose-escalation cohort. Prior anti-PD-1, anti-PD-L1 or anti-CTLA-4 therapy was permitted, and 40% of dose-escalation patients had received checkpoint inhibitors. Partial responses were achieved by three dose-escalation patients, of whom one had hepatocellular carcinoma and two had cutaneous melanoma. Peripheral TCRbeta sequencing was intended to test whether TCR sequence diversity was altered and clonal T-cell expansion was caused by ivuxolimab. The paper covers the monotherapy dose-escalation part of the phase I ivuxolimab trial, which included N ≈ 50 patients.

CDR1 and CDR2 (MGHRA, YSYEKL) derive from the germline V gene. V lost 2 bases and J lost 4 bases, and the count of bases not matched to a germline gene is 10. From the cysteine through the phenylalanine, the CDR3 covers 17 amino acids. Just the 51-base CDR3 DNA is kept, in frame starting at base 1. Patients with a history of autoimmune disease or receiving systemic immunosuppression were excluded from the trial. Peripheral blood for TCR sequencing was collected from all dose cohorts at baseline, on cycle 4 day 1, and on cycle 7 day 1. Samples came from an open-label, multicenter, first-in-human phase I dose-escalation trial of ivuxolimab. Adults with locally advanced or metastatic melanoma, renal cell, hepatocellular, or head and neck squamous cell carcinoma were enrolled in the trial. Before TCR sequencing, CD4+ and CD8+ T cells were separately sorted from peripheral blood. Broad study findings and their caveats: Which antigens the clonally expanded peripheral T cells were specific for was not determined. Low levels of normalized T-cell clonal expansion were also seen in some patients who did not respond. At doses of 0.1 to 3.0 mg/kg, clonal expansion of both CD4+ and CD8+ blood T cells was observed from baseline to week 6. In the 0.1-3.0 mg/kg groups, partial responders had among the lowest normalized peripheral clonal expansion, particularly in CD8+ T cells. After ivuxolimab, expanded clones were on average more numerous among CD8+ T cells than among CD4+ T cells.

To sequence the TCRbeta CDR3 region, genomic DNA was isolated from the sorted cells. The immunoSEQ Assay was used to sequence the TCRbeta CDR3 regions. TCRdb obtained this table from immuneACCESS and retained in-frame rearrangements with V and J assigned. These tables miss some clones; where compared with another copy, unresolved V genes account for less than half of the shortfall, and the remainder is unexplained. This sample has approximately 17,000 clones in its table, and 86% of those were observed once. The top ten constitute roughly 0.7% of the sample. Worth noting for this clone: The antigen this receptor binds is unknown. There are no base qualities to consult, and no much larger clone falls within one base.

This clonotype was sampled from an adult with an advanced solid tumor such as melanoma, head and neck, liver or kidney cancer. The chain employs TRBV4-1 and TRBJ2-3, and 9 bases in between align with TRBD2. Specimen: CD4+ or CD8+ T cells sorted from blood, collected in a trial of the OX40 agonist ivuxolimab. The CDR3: CASSQLRGGRYADTQYF. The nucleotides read TGCGCCAGCAGCCAATTGCGGGGGGGCCGTTACGCAGATACGCAGTATTTT.